This passage covers 22 T cell receptor beta chains from one sample sequenced in a study of T cells in Graves' hyperthyroidism and ophthalmopathy. The investigators amplified TCR beta CDR3 regions from RNA transcripts. The HTBI set primed first-round TCR CDR3 RT-PCR. TCRdb used MiXCR to reprocess the multiplex PCR reads, holding one entry per CDR3 protein. The top ten clones hold approximately 6.4% of a sample with 550,000 to 600,000 distinct CDR3 sequences, approximately 15% of them seen once. The sequenced material came from blood. These receptors originate from a woman younger than 30 with Graves' ophthalmopathy.

This chain joins TRBV14 and TRBJ1-4; a possible D gene is TRBD1 (6 bases). Per germline, CDR1 SGHDN and CDR2 FVKESK. The V gene lost 1 base and the J gene lost 7 bases, with 13 bases spanning the gap. This CDR3 has 15 amino acids. The CDR3 DNA reads TGTGCCAGCAGCCAAGGGTTGGGGGCAGGTGAAAAACTGTTTTTT. This encodes CASSQGLGAGEKLFF.

In its sample, this clonotype was seen many times. J is TRBJ2-5 and V is TRBV30, with D possibly TRBD2 on 5 matching bases. Germline CDR1 reads GTSNPN; CDR2 reads SVGIG (reference sequence). The CDR3 is 14 amino acids. V was trimmed by 3 bases and J by 7 bases, leaving 18 bases between them. CDR3 DNA sequence: TGTGCCTGGAGCCCGGGGTGGACGAGTGGGACCCAGTACTTC. Its protein product is CAWSPGWTSGTQYF.

Ten or more counts support this clonotype. This sequence joins TRBV7-9 and TRBJ2-7; D might be TRBD2 (7 bases). Germline values: CDR1 SEHNR, CDR2 FQNEAQ (reference sequence). This CDR3 comprises 13 residues. The V and J ends lost 5 bases and 6 bases respectively, with 14 bases between them. CDR3 region: CASSRGGGGEQYF. The CDR3 DNA is TGTGCCAGCAGCAGAGGCGGGGGCGGCGAGCAGTACTTC.

This clonotype was counted only a few times. A much more abundant neighbour one base away suggests this may be a read error. Given the absence of the conserved phenylalanine or tryptophan at the CDR3 end, a read error is likely. The rearrangement uses TRBV7-2 and TRBJ1-2; possibly TRBD1 for D (5 bases). V lost 5 bases and J lost 5, with 15 bases in between. Looked up from germline, CDR1 is SGHTA and CDR2 is FQGNSA. The CDR3 spans 14 residues. The CDR3 nucleotides read TGTGCCAGCAGCCCGGGACGTGCCGGGTATGGCTACACCCTC. Protein: CASSPGRAGYGYTL.

The table lists this clonotype with many counts. The J gene is TRBJ1-6, the V gene TRBV18; perhaps TRBD1 as D (5 bases). Germline V gene data show CDR1 as KGHSH and CDR2 as LQKENI. CDR3 size: 15 residues. V dropped 6 bases and J dropped 7 bases, with 16 bases sitting between them. CDR3 in amino acids: CASSLYRRKNSPLHF. The CDR3 DNA reads as TGTGCCAGCTCTCTGTACAGGAGAAAGAATTCACCCCTCCACTTT.

This clonotype was detected ten times or more. V is TRBV28 and J is TRBJ2-5; no firm D call. The V end was cut by 6 bases, the J end by 1 base, with 6 bases between. Germline assignment: CDR1 MDHEN and CDR2 SYDVKM. The CDR3 sequence is 12 residues long. The CDR3 spells CASSIIQETQYF. CDR3 nucleotides: TGTGCCAGCAGCATCATCCAAGAGACCCAGTACTTC. The full variable domain, in which reference TRBV28 and TRBJ2-5 provide the parts outside the CDR3, is DVKVTQSSRYLVKRTGEKVFLECVQDMDHENMFWYRQDPGLGLRLIYFSYDVKMKEKGDIPEGYSVSREKKERFSLILESASTNQTSMYLCASSIIQETQYFGPGTRLLVL.

This clonotype was counted at least ten times. V usage is TRBV12-5 and J usage is TRBJ1-3; D gene ambiguous. Trimming stripped 6 bases from V and 0 bases from J, with 6 bases between. The germline V gene encodes CDR1 LGHNT and CDR2 FRNRAP. CDR3 length: 13 amino acids. DNA for the CDR3: TGTGCTAGTGGGGAGGGCTCTGGAAACACCATATATTTT. It translates to CASGEGSGNTIYF.

This clonotype was counted at least ten times. The J gene is TRBJ1-5, the V gene TRBV27; a possible D gene is TRBD1 (5 bases). This CDR3 has 15 residues. Germline V lookup: CDR1 MNHEY, CDR2 SMNVEV (reference sequence). Trimming removed 6 bases from V and 0 bases from J, with 12 bases in between. The CDR3 DNA reads as TGTGCCAGCAGCATACGGACATTTAGCAATCAGCCCCAGCATTTT. Protein product: CASSIRTFSNQPQHF.

The chain's CDR3 is CASRRQGRQPQHF. CDR3 nucleotide sequence: TGTGCCAGCAGGCGACAGGGAAGGCAGCCCCAGCATTTT. The chain links TRBV27 to TRBJ1-5, with 7 bases that match TRBD1. Germline values: CDR1 MNHEY, CDR2 SMNVEV (reference sequence). V gave up 6 bases and J gave up 7 bases; unmatched junction bases: 6. The CDR3 has 13 amino acids.

The rearrangement links TRBV28 to TRBJ1-2; D possibly corresponds to TRBD1 (5 bases). From germline, CDR1 is MDHEN and CDR2 SYDVKM. The CDR3 length is 12 residues. The CDR3 DNA reads TGTGTCATCGACTTCGGGGGGGTTGGCTACACCTTC. It translates to CVIDFGGVGYTF.

This clonotype has at least ten counts. The gene calls are TRBV7-9 and TRBJ2-6; no firm D call. Germline V lookup: CDR1 SEHNR, CDR2 FQNEAQ (reference sequence). V was pared by 7 bases and J by 1 base, with 14 bases between. The CDR3 extends over 16 amino acids. CDR3 bases: TGTGCCAGCACTATAGGACCGAGTTCTGGGGCCAACGTCCTGACTTTC. Amino acid sequence: CASTIGPSSGANVLTF. Full variable domain (remainder filled in from reference TRBV7-9 and TRBJ2-6): DTGVSQNPRHKITKRGQNVTFRCDPISEHNRLYWYRQTLGQGPEFLTYFQNEAQLEKSRLLSDRFSAERPKGSFSTLEIQRTEQGDSAMYLCASTIGPSSGANVLTFGAGSRLTVL.

V gene TRBV16 combines with J gene TRBJ2-7; TRBD2 aligns across 12 bases. J was trimmed by 4 bases and V by 4 bases; bases with no gene match: 8. CDR3 length: 16 amino acids. Germline values: CDR1 KGHSY, CDR2 FQNENV. This CDR3 reads CASSPHSSGREYEQYF. The CDR3 nucleotides are TGTGCCAGCAGCCCCCATTCTAGCGGGAGGGAGTACGAGCAGTACTTC.

V gene TRBV6-1 combines with J gene TRBJ2-2; 7 bases fit TRBD1. J gave up 2 bases and V 7 bases, and 10 bases lay outside the gene matches. This CDR3 is 16 amino acids long. The germline V gene has CDR1 MNHNS and CDR2 SASEGT. The CDR3: CASKLTGQVNTGELFF. CDR3 sequence (DNA): TGTGCCAGCAAACTGACCGGACAGGTTAACACCGGGGAGCTGTTTTTT.

This clonotype was seen repeatedly, ten times or more. The chain has TRBV7-9 and TRBJ1-4, with a tentative D call TRBD1 (5 bases). V was clipped by 8 bases and J by 3 bases, with 16 bases between them. There are 15 residues in the CDR3. Germline CDR1 is SEHNR and CDR2 is FQNEAQ (reference sequence). Here the CDR3 DNA reads TGTGCCAGCTCCCGTGGGGCCTCGGCTAATGAAAAACTGTTTTTT. Amino acid sequence: CASSRGASANEKLFF.

Of note for this clonotype: A junction end diverges from the germline sequence, so it may reflect a read error. This chain joins TRBV9 and TRBJ1-6; tentative D call: TRBD1 (5 bases). Germline loops: CDR1 SGDLS, CDR2 YYNGEE. This CDR3 is 14 amino acids long. In nucleotides, the CDR3 is TGTGCCAGCAGCGTAGGGACATCGGATTCACCCCCCCACTTT. As protein: CASSVGTSDSPPHF. The whole variable domain, filled in from reference TRBV9 and TRBJ1-6, reads DSGVTQTPKHLITATGQRVTLRCSPRSGDLSVYWYQQSLDQGLQFLIQYYNGEERAKGNILERFSAQQFPDLHSELNLSSLELGDSALYFCASSVGTSDSPPHFGNGTRLTVT.

This clonotype was picked up many times. The rearrangement uses TRBV28 and TRBJ2-3, with 9 positions matching TRBD2. V shed 5 bases, J shed 6 bases, and the junction held 15 bases outside the gene matches. The CDR3 is 17 amino acids. Germline V CDR1 and CDR2: MDHEN, SYDVKM. The CDR3 DNA reads TGTGCCAGCAGTCGCGATAATGGCGGGAGGGCCGGGGATACGCAGTATTTT. Protein product: CASSRDNGGRAGDTQYF.

This clonotype was detected ten times or more. The junction does not match germline at one end; this may be a read error. V is TRBV7-7 and J is TRBJ2-3, with 9 bases identical to TRBD2. This CDR3 is 16 amino acids long. Germline-derived CDR1 and CDR2 are SSHAT and FNYEAQ (reference sequence). This CDR3 is CASSLAASGGTDTQYF. CDR3 in DNA: TGTGCTAGCAGCTTAGCCGCTAGCGGGGGCACAGATACGCAGTATTTT.

This clonotype has a count of ten or more. This sequence joins TRBV20-1 and TRBJ1-6, with unresolved D. CDR3 size: 14 residues. Trimming stripped 2 bases from V and 8 bases from J, with 13 bases between. Germline V CDR1 and CDR2: DFQATT, SNEGSKA (reference sequence). The CDR3 DNA reads TGCAGTGCTAGATTAGGGCCCGTCGATTCACCCCTCCACTTT. Its translation is CSARLGPVDSPLHF.

In its sample, this clonotype was seen many times. The junction shows a germline mismatch at one end, possibly a read error. In DNA form, the CDR3 reads TGTGCCAGCAGTCCTAGCCAGTTGAAGACTGAAGCTTTCTTT. Protein: CASSPSQLKTEAFF. The gene calls are TRBV27 and TRBJ1-1, with D hard to call. The CDR3 runs 14 residues. The germline V gene has CDR1 MNHEY and CDR2 SMNVEV (reference sequence).

This clonotype was observed at least ten times. This chain links TRBV11-2 with TRBJ1-2; D unresolved. The germline gives CDR1 SGHAT, CDR2 FQNNGV. This CDR3 has 12 residues. Trimming took 5 bases from V and 7 from J, leaving 11 bases between them. CDR3 sequence: CASSLWTAGYTF. The CDR3, as DNA: TGTGCCAGCAGCCTGTGGACCGCTGGCTACACCTTC.

This clonotype came up many times. The gene calls are TRBV28 and TRBJ2-3; 13 bases are a match to TRBD2. V was pared by 4 bases and J by 4 bases, with 5 bases of the junction left unmatched. The CDR3 contains 16 residues. The germline gives CDR1 MDHEN, CDR2 SYDVKM. The chain's CDR3 is CASSSHGLAGADTQYF. CDR3 DNA: TGTGCCAGCAGTTCCCATGGACTAGCGGGAGCAGATACGCAGTATTTT.

Ten or more counts support this clonotype. This chain joins TRBV7-6 and TRBJ2-1, with 11 positions matching TRBD2. CDR1 and CDR2 (germline): SGHVS, FNYEAQ. J lost 5 bases, V lost 5 bases, and 20 bases had no gene match. This CDR3 spans 20 amino acids. CDR3 DNA: TGTGCCAGCAGCCGAAGGGCGCAAGGTAGCGGGAGGGCCCCCCACAATGAGCAGTTCTTC. It codes for CASSRRAQGSGRAPHNEQFF.